This T cell receptor (beta chain) comes out of a study of identical twins. Findings and limits, study-wide: Insertions were fewer in abundant cord blood beta clonotypes, whereas memory repertoires showed none of this pattern. The study drew conclusions from cross-sectional statistical analysis, not from following the same donors.

This CDR3 has 15 residues. In germline, CDR1 is GTSNPN, CDR2 SVGIG (reference sequence). The V and J ends lost 4 bases and 6 bases, in that order; junction bases with no gene match: 6. Each CDR3 protein gets one entry after TCRdb re-called the 5' RACE reads with MiXCR. The profile covers approximately 590,000 distinct CDR3 sequences, with more than 9% appearing a single time and approximately 3% taken by the ten largest. Concerning this clonotype: The antigen is unknown.

Another study also made use of these data, one on yellow fever vaccine responses in identical twins. That report adds: Twins reportedly mounted vaccine T cell responses that seemed partly convergent, partly personalized.

Sequenced: PBMCs. The V gene is TRBV30, the J gene TRBJ2-6, with 10 bases that match TRBD1. The TCR was taken from a woman younger than 35 in good health. CDR3 DNA sequence: TGTGCCTGGACTCCTGGACAGGGGGAGGCCAACGTCCTGACTTTC. This encodes CAWTPGQGEANVLTF.